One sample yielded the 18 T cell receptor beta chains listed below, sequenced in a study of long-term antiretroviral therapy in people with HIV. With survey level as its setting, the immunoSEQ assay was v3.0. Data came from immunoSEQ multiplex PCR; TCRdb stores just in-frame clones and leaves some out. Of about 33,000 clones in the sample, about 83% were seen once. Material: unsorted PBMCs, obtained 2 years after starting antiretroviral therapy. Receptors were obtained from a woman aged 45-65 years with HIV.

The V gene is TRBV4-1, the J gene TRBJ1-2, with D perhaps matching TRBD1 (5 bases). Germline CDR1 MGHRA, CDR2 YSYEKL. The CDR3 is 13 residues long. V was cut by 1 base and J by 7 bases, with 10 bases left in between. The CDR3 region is CASSQAGRGGYTF. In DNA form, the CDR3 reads TGCGCCAGCAGCCAAGCGGGGAGGGGTGGCTACACCTTC.

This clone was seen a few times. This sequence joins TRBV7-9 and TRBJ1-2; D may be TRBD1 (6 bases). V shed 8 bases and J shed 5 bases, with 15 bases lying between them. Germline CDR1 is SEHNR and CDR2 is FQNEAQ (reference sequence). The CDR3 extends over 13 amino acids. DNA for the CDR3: TGTGCCAGCGGGGGGCAGGGGCTGTATGGCTACACCTTC. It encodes CASGGQGLYGYTF.

The CDR3 reads CASGLAGVAETQYF. DNA of the CDR3: TGTGCTAGTGGTTTGGCGGGGGTGGCAGAGACCCAGTACTTC. V gene TRBV12-5 combines with J gene TRBJ2-5, with a weak D call TRBD2 (6 bases). Trimming took off 1 base at V and 4 bases at J, with 10 bases between the two ends. The CDR3 contains 14 residues. Germline V gene lookup returns CDR1 LGHNT and CDR2 FRNRAP.

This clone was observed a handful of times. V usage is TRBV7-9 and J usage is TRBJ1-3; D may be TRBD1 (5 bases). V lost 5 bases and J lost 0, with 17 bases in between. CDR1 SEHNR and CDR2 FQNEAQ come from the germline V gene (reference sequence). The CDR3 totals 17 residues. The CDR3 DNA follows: TGTGCCAGCAGCCCCCGTGATCCGGGGGACTCTGGAAACACCATATATTTT. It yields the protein CASSPRDPGDSGNTIYF.

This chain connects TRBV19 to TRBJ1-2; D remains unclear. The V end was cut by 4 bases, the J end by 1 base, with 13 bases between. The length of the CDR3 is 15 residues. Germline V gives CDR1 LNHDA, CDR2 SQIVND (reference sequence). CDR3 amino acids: CASSNPSGVNYGYTF. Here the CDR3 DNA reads TGTGCCAGTAGTAACCCGAGCGGGGTTAACTATGGCTACACCTTC.

In DNA, the CDR3 is TGCGCCAGCAGCCCGACAGACAGTAACTATGGCTACACCTTC. Protein product: CASSPTDSNYGYTF. The rearrangement links TRBV5-1 to TRBJ1-2; weak D call: TRBD1 (5 bases). Deletions cut 4 bases from V and 1 base from J, with 11 bases between. CDR3 length: 14 residues. Germline CDR1 is SGHRS and CDR2 is YFSETQ.

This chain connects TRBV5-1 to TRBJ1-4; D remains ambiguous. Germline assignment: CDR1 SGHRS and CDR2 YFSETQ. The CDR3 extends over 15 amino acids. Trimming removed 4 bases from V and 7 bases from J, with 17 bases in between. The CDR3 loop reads CASSSRTSEGEKLFF. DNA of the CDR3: TGCGCCAGCAGCAGTAGGACCTCCGAGGGTGAAAAACTGTTTTTT.

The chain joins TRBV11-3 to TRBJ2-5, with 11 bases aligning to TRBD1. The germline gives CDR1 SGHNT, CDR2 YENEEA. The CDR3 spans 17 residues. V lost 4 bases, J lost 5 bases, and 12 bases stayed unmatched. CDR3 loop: CASSSYIGQGAGETQYF. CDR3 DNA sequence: TGTGCCAGCAGCTCTTACATCGGACAGGGGGCTGGGGAGACCCAGTACTTC.

The CDR3 DNA reads TGTGCCAGCAGCCTACGGGGTAACACTGAAGCTTTCTTT. Translation gives CASSLRGNTEAFF. The chain recombines TRBV9 with TRBJ1-1; D unresolved. Germline loops: CDR1 SGDLS, CDR2 YYNGEE. Between the trimmed V and J ends, which lost 4 bases and 2 bases, there was a span of 9 bases. This CDR3 has 13 amino acids.

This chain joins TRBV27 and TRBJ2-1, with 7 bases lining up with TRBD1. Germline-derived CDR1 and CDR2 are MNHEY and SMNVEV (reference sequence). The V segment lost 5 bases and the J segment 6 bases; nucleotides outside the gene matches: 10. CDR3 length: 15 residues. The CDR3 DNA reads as TGTGCCAGCAGTACTTCCGGGACAGTCAGCAATGAGCAGTTCTTC. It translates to CASSTSGTVSNEQFF.

CDR3 bases: TGTGCCAGTAGCCCCCGACTATTTCCCAGCACAGATACGCAGTATTTT. This gives the protein CASSPRLFPSTDTQYF. The chain uses TRBV19 and TRBJ2-3; D might be TRBD2 (5 bases). Per the germline V gene, CDR1 is LNHDA and CDR2 is SQIVND (reference sequence). Trimming shortened V by 6 bases and J by 0 bases, and 16 bases separated the two germline ends. The CDR3 is made up of 16 amino acids. Combining the CDR3 with reference TRBV19 and TRBJ2-3 gives the whole variable domain DGGITQSPKYLFRKEGQNVTLSCEQNLNHDAMYWYRQDPGQGLRLIYYSQIVNDFQKGDIAEGYSVSREKKESFPLTVTSAQKNPTAFYLCASSPRLFPSTDTQYFGPGTRLTVL.

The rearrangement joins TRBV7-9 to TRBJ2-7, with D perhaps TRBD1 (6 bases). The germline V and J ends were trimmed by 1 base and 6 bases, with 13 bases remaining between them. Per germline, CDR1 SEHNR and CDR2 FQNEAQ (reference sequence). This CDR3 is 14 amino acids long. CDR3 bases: TGTGCCAGCAGCTTAGGAGGATCAGGGGCCGAGCAGTACGTC. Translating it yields CASSLGGSGAEQYV.

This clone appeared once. The CDR3 region has the DNA TGTGCCTTTGATCTCCCCACGGGGAGCTATAATTCACCCCTCCACTTT. Protein: CAFDLPTGSYNSPLHF. The chain links TRBV30 to TRBJ1-6; D is unclear. Trimming stripped 7 bases from V and 3 bases from J, with 19 bases between. The CDR3 runs 16 residues. The germline gives CDR1 GTSNPN, CDR2 SVGIG (reference sequence).

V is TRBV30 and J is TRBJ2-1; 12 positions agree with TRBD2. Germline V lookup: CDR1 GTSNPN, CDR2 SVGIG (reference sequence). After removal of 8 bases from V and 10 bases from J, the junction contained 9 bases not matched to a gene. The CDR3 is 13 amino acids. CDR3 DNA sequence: TGTGCCAGTACTAGCGGGGGGCCGGGGGAGCAGTTCTTC. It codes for CASTSGGPGEQFF.

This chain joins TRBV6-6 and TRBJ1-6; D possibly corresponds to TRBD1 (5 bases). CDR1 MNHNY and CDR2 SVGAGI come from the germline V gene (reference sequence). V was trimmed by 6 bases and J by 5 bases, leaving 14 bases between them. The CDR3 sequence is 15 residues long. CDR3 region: CASRPSRQNNSPLHF. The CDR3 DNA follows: TGTGCCAGCAGACCCTCGAGACAGAATAATTCACCCCTCCACTTT.

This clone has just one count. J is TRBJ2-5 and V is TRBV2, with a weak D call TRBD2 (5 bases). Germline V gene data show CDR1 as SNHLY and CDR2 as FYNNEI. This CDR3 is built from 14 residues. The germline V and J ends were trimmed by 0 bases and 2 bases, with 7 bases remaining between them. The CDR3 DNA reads TGTGCCAGCAGTGAAGCGGGAGTGCAAGAGACCCAGTACTTC. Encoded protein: CASSEAGVQETQYF.

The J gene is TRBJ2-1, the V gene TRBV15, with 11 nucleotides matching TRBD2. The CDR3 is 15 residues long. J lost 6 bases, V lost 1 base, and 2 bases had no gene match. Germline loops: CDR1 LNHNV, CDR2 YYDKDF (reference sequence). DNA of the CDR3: TGTGCCACCAGCAGAGTACTAGCGGGGGCCAATGAGCAGTTCTTC. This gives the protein CATSRVLAGANEQFF.

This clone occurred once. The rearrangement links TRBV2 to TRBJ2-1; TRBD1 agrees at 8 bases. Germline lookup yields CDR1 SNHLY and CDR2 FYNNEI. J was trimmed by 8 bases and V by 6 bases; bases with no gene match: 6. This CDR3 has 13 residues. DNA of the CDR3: TGTGCCAGCAGCGGACAGGGCTTCGATGAGCAGTTCTTC. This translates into CASSGQGFDEQFF.